Reported below is one TCR beta chain. Antigen specificity is unknown. The data are from a study of T cell responses to AZD1222 COVID-19 vaccine. Data came from immunoSEQ multiplex PCR; TCRdb stores just in-frame clones and leaves some out. Among fewer than 200,000 clones listed, approximately 90% were seen once. Study-wide results and limits: Along spike, vaccine-associated CD4 TCRs were found throughout, with dominance at 160-218 and 743-854.

J lost 2 bases, V lost 6 bases, and 7 bases had no gene match. This CDR3 spans 14 amino acids. Germline CDR1 is SNHLY and CDR2 is FYNNEI. This TCR was recovered from an adult in good health. V gene TRBV2 combines with J gene TRBJ2-7; TRBD2 matches 7 bases. The specimen comprised peripheral blood, sampled on day 0 of AZD1222 vaccination. This chain's CDR3 is CASRGSGFAYEQYF. For the CDR3, the DNA is TGTGCCAGCAGGGGTAGCGGGTTTGCCTACGAGCAGTACTTC.